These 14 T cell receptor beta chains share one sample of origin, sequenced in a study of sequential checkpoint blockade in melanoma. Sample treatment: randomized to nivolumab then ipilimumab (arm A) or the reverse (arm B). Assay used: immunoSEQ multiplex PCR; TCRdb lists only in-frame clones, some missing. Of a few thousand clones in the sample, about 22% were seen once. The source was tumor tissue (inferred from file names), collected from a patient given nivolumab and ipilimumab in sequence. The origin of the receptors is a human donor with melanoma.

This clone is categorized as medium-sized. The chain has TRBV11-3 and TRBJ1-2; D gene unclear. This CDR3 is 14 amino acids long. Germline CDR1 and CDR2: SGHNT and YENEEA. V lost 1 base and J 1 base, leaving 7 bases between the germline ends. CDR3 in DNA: TGTGCCAGCAGCTTAGGTGGGGTTAACTATGGCTACACCTTC. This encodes CASSLGGVNYGYTF.

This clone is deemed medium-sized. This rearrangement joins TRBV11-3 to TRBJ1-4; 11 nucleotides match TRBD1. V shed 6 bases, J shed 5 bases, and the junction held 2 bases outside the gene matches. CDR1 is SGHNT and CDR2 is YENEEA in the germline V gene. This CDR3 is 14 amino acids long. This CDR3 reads CASSRDRGNEKLFF. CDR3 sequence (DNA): TGTGCCAGCAGTCGGGACAGGGGGAATGAAAAACTGTTTTTT.

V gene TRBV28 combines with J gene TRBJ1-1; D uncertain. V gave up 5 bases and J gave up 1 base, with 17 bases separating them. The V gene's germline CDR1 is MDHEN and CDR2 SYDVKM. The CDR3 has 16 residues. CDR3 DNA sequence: TGTGCCAGCAGTCCCCTCACTCCCGATGGGAACACTGAAGCTTTCTTT. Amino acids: CASSPLTPDGNTEAFF.

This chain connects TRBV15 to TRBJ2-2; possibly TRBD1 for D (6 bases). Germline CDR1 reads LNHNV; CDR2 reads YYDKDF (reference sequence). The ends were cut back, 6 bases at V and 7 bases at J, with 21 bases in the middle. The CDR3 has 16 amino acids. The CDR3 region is CATRKSGTRGGGELFF. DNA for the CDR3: TGTGCCACCAGGAAGTCCGGGACCAGGGGTGGCGGGGAGCTGTTTTTT.

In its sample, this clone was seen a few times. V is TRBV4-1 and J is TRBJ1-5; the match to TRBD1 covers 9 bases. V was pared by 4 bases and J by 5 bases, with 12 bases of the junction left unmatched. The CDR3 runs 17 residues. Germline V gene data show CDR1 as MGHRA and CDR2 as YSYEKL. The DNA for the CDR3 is TGCGCCAGCAGCCCCCCCGCCGGGACAGGGTATGATCAGCCCCAGCATTTT. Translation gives CASSPPAGTGYDQPQHF.

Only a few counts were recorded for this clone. CDR3 nucleotide sequence: TGTGCCAGCAGTTACGGGACCCGGCCCAGCGCCTACGAGCAGTACTTC. It specifies CASSYGTRPSAYEQYF. The rearrangement uses TRBV6-8 and TRBJ2-7; D is perhaps TRBD1 or TRBD2 (5 bases each). Trimming stripped 2 bases from V and 2 bases from J, with 16 bases between. The CDR3 totals 16 residues. The germline CDR1 and CDR2 sequences are MNHGY and SAAAGT.

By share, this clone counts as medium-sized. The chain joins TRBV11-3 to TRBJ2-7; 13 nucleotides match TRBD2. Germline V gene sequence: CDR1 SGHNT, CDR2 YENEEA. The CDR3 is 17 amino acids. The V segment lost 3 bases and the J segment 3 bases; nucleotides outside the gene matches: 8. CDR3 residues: CASSLRGLAGLRYEQYF. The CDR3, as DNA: TGTGCCAGCAGCTTGAGGGGACTAGCGGGATTACGCTACGAGCAGTACTTC.

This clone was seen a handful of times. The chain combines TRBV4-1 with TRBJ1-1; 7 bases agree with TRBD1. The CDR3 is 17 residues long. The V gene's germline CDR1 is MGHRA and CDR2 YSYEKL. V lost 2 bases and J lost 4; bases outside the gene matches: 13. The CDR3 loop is CASSQRGGGAMVTEAFF. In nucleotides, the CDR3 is TGCGCCAGCAGCCAAAGGGGAGGGGGCGCGATGGTCACTGAAGCTTTCTTT.

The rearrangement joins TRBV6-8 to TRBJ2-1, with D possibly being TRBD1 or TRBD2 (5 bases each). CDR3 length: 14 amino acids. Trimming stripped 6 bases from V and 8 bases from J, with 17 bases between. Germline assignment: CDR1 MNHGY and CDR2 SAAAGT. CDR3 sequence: CASSRGGSWDEQFF. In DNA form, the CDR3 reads TGTGCCAGCAGCCGGGGCGGGTCCTGGGATGAGCAGTTCTTC.

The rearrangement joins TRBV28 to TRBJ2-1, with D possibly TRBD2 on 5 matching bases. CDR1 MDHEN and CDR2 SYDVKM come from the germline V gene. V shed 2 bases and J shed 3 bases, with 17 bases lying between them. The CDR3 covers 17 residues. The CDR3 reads CASSLPLRADYYNEQFF. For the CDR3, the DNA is TGTGCCAGCAGTTTACCCCTACGAGCGGATTACTACAATGAGCAGTTCTTC. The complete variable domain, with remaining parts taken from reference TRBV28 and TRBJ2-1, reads DVKVTQSSRYLVKRTGEKVFLECVQDMDHENMFWYRQDPGLGLRLIYFSYDVKMKEKGDIPEGYSVSREKKERFSLILESASTNQTSMYLCASSLPLRADYYNEQFFGPGTRLTVL.

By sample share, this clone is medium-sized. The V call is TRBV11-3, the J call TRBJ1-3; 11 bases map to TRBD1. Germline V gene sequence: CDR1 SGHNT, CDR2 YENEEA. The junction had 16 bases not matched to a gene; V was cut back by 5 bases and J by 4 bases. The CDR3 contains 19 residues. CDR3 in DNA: TGTGCCAGCAGCCAAGTGGCCCGGCGGACAGGGGGCTCCGGAAACACCATATATTTT. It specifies CASSQVARRTGGSGNTIYF.

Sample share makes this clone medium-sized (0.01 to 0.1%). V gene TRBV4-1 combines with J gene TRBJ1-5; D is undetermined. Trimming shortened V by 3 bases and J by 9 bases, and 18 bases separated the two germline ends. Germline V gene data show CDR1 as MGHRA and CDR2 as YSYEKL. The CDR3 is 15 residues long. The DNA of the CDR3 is TGCGCCAGCAGCCAGGCTGATATCCTTAATTGGCCCCAGCATTTT. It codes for CASSQADILNWPQHF.

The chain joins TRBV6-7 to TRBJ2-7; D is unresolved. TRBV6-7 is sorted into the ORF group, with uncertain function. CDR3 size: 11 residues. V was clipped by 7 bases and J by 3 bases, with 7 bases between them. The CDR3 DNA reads TGTGCCAGCACCTACTTCTACGAGCAGTACTTC. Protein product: CASTYFYEQYF.

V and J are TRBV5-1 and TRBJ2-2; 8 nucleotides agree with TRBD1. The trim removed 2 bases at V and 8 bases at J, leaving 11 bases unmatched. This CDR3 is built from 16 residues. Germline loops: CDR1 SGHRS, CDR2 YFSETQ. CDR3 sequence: CASSLYRDRTSGELFF. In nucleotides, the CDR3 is TGCGCCAGCAGCTTATACCGGGACAGGACTTCGGGGGAGCTGTTTTTT.